This T cell receptor (beta chain) is drawn from a study of T cells after somatic rescue of genetic block. This clone occurred once. Measured with immunoSEQ multiplex PCR; TCRdb has only the in-frame clones, and not every one. Of roughly 13,000 clones listed, 65% to 85% are singletons. CDR1 is SGHRS, CDR2 YFSETQ, per germline. This CDR3 has 15 amino acids. V dropped 1 base and J dropped 5 bases, with 15 bases sitting between them. Sequencing was done on a sample of peripheral blood mononuclear cells (PBMCs). This clonotype originated in a boy aged 5-17 years. This chain uses TRBV5-1 with TRBJ2-5; the D is unclear. CDR3 protein: CASSLTPILGETQYF. CDR3 nucleotide sequence: TGCGCCAGCAGCTTGACTCCGATTCTGGGGGAGACCCAGTACTTC.